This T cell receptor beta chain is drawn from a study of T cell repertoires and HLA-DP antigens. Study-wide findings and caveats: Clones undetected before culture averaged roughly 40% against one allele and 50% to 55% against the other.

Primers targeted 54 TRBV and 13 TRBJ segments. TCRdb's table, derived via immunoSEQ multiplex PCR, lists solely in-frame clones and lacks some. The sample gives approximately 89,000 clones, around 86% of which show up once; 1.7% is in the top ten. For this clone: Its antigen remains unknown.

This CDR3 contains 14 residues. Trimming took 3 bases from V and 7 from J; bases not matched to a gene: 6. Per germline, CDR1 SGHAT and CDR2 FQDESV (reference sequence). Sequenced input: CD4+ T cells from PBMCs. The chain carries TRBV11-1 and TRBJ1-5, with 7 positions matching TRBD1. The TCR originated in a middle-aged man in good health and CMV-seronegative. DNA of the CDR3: TGTGCCAGCAGCTTGGGACAGCTAGGGCAGCCCCAGCATTTT. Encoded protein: CASSLGQLGQPQHF.